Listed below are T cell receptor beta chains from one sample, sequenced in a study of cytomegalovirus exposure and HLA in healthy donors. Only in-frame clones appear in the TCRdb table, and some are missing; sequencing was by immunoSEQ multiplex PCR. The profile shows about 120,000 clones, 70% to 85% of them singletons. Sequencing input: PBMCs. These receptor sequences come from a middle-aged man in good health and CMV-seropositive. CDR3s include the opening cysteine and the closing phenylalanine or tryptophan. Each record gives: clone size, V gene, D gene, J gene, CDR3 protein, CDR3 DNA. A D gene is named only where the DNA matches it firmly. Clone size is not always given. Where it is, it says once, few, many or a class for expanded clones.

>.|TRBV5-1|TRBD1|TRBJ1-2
CASHTGTDFHGYTF
TGCGCCAGCCATACCGGGACAGACTTCCATGGCTACACCTTC
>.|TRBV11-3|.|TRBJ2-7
CASSLGGYSYEQYF
TGTGCCAGCAGCTTAGGAGGGTATTCCTACGAGCAGTACTTC
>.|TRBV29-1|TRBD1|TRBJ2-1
CSVPRGSGDNEQFF
TGCAGCGTTCCCAGGGGGTCGGGCGACAATGAGCAGTTCTTC
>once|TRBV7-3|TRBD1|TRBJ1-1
CASSPGTGRTTEAFF
TGTGCCAGCAGCCCGGGGACAGGGAGGACCACTGAAGCTTTCTTT
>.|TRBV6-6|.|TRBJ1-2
CASGDRRLVYGYTF
TGTGCCAGCGGCGACAGGAGGCTTGTCTATGGCTACACCTTC
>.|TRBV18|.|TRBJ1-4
CASSPRERDGEKLFF
TGTGCCAGCTCACCACGTGAGAGGGATGGGGAAAAACTGTTTTTT
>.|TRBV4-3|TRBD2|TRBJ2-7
CASSQESASGGAYEQYF
TGCGCCAGCAGCCAAGAATCGGCTAGCGGGGGAGCCTACGAGCAGTACTTC
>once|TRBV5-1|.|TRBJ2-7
CASSRSVGVWYEQYF
TGCGCCAGCAGCAGGTCCGTCGGGGTTTGGTACGAGCAGTACTTC
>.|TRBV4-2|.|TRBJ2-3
CASSQEPRVGGPSTDTQYF
TGTGCCAGCAGCCAAGAGCCCAGAGTGGGAGGTCCTAGCACAGATACGCAGTATTTT
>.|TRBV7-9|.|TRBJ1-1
CASSLSDTEAFF
TGTGCCAGCAGCTTGTCTGACACTGAAGCTTTCTTT
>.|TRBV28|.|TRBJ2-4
CASSLQGSKNIQYF
TGTGCCAGCAGCTTACAGGGTTCCAAAAACATTCAGTACTTC
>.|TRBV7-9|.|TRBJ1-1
CSSSMGGTEAFF
TGTTCCAGCAGCATGGGGGGCACTGAAGCTTTCTTT
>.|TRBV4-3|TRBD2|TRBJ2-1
CASSQGLAGGPYNEQFF
TGCGCCAGCAGCCAAGGACTAGCGGGGGGACCCTACAATGAGCAGTTCTTC
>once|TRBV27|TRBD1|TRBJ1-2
CASSLRGRQGPARGYTF
TGTGCCAGCAGTTTGAGGGGGCGACAGGGCCCTGCGAGGGGCTACACCTTC
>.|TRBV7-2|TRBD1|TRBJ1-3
CASSLQRQGPRSGNTIYF
TGTGCCAGCAGCTTACAACGACAGGGGCCTCGCTCTGGAAACACCATATATTTT
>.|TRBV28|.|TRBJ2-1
CASSLRQGTYNEQFF
TGTGCCAGCAGTTTACGGCAGGGAACCTACAATGAGCAGTTCTTC
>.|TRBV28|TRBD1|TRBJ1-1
CASSLRQGLGTEAFF
TGTGCCAGCAGTCTACGACAGGGGCTAGGGACTGAAGCTTTCTTT
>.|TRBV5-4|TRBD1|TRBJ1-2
CASSEGQGGALYGYTF
TGTGCCAGCAGCGAGGGACAGGGGGGAGCCCTATATGGCTACACCTTC
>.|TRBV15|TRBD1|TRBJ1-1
CATSRTGGDTEAFF
TGTGCCACCAGCAGGACAGGGGGGGACACTGAAGCTTTCTTT
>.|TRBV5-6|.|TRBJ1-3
CASSLDGAGYTIYF
TGTGCCAGCAGCTTGGATGGGGCAGGGTACACCATATATTTT